Detailed here is one T cell receptor beta chain. The antigen remains undetermined. The data were taken from a study of hypomethylating agent response in myelodysplastic syndrome. Study overall: Responders were about six patients with complete response or hematologic improvement; roughly 5 were non-responders. Complete response or hematologic improvement counted as response; others were non-responders.

Germline V gives CDR1 LNHDA, CDR2 SQIVND (reference sequence). CDR3 length equals 13 residues. Trimming removed 11 bases from V and 5 bases from J, with 18 bases in between. Points from the study as a whole: Only roughly 10 patients were analyzed in this small cohort. The MDS versus healthy comparison may be affected by non-age-matched controls.

Assay: immunoSEQ multiplex PCR; the TCRdb copy retains only in-frame clones and omits some. The table includes about 4,700 clones, around 83% detected once. V is TRBV19 and J is TRBJ1-2, with D perhaps matching TRBD1 (6 bases). The TCR was taken from a human donor with myelodysplastic syndrome. This specimen was bone marrow, taken before or after starting hypomethylating agent treatment for myelodysplastic syndrome (not recorded which). The CDR3 sequence: CAGTRGTGYGYTF. The CDR3 DNA is TGTGCCGGTACCCGCGGTACAGGGTATGGCTACACCTTC.